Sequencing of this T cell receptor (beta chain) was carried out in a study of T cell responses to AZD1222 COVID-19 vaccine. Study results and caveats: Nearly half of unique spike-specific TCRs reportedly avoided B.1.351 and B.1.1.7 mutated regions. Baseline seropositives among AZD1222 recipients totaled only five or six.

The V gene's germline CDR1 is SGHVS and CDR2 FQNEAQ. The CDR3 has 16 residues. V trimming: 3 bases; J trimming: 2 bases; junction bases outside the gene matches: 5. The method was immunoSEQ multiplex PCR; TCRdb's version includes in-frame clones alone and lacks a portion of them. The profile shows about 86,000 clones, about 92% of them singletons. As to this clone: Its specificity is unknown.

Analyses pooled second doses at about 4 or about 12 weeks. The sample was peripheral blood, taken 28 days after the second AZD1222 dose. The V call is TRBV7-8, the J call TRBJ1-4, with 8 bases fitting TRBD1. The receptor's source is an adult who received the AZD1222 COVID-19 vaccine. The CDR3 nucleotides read TGTGCCAGCAGCTTGAGACAGGGGAGGACTAATGAAAAACTGTTTTTT. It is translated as CASSLRQGRTNEKLFF.